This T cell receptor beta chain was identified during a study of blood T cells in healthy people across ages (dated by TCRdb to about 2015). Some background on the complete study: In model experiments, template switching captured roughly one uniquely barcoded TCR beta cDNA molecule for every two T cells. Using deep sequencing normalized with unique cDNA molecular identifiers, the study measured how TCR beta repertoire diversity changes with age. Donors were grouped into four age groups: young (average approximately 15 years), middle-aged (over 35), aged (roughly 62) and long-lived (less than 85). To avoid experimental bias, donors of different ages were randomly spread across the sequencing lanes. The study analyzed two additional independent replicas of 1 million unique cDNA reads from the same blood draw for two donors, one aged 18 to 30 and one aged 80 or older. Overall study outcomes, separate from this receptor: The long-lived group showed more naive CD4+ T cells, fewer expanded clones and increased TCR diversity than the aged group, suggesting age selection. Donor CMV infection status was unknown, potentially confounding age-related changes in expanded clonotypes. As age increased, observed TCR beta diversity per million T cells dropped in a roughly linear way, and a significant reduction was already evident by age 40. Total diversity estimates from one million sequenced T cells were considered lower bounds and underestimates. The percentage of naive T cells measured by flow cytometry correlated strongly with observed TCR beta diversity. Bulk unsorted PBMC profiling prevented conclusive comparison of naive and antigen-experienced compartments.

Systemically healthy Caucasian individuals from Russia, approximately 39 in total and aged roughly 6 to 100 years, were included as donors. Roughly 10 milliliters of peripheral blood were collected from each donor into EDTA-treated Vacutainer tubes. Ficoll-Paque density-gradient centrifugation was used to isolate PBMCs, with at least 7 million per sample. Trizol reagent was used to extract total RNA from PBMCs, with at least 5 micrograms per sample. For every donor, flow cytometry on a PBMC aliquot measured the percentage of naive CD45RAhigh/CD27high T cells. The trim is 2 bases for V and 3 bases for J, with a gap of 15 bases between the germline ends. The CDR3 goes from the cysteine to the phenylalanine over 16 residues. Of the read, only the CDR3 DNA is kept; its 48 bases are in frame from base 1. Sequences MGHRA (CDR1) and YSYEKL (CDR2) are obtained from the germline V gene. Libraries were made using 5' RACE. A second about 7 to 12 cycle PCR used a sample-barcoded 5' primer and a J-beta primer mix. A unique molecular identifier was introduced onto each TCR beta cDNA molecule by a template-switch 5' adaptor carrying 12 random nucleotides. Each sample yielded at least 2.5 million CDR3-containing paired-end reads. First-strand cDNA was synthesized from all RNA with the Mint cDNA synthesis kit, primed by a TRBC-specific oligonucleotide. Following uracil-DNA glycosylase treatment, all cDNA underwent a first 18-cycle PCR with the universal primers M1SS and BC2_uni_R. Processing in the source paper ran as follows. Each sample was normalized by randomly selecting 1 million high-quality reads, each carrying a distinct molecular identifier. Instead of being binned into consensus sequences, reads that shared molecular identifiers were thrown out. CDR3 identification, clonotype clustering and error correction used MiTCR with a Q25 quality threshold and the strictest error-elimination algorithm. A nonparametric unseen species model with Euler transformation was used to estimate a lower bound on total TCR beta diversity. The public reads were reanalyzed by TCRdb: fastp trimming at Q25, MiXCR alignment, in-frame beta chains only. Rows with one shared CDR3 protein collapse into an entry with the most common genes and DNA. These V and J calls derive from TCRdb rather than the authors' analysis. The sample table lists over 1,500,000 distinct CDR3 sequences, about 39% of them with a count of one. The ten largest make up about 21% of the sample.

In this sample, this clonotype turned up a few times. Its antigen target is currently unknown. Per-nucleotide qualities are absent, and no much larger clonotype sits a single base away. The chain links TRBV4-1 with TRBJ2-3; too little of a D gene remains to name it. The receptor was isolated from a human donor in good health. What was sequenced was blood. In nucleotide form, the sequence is TGCGCCAGCAGCCAAAATCCTTCGGACGAGACAGATACGCAGTATTTT. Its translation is CASSQNPSDETDTQYF.